This T cell receptor (beta chain) is drawn from a study of T cell repertoires in aging, cancer and after chemotherapy. Study as a whole: Healthy donor repertoires were recorded over several months to years and showed clear clonal overlap. Study-wide results and caveats: The repertoire data cannot show anything about immunological memory following chemotherapy. Rebound thymic output was suggested by rising median generation probability during chemotherapy in each cancer cohort. In healthy donors, age-related TCR diversity loss mainly reflected lost richness.

As regards this clonotype: Its cognate antigen is unknown.

TRB rearrangements spanning V, D and J were amplified using mixed TRB-A/B primers. TCRdb itself ran the multiplex PCR reads through MiXCR, one entry per CDR3 protein. The table records just over 4,000 distinct CDR3 sequences, around 30% of them present only once. The template was genomic DNA from peripheral blood, not RNA. The J segment lost 3 bases and the V segment lost 5 bases, leaving 6 bases of the junction unmatched. The CDR3 consists of 15 residues. The sequenced sample was blood. J is TRBJ2-1 and V is TRBV12-3 or TRBV12-4, with 8 bases that match TRBD2. This receptor was taken from a human donor in good health. The CDR3 loop reads CASSVTGTSYNEQFF. CDR3 sequence (DNA): TGTGCCAGCAGTGTAACCGGGACTAGCTACAATGAGCAGTTCTTC.